A single sample gave rise to the 4 T cell receptor beta chains below, sequenced in a study of T cells in Graves' hyperthyroidism and ophthalmopathy. RNA transcripts served as the template for amplifying TCR beta CDR3 regions. TCR CDR3 underwent first-round RT-PCR with the HTBI primer set. MiXCR, run by TCRdb on the multiplex PCR reads, gives a single entry per CDR3 protein. The sample has 450,000 to 700,000 distinct CDR3 sequences, 46% seen once. The sample was peripheral blood or thyroid tissue (not recorded which). The receptors shown here come from a woman younger than 30 with Graves' hyperthyroidism.

This clonotype showed up many times. V usage is TRBV7-9 and J usage is TRBJ2-7; TRBD2 agrees at 10 bases. The V and J ends lost 5 bases and 4 bases, in that order; junction bases with no gene match: 5. Germline values: CDR1 SEHNR, CDR2 FQNEAQ (reference sequence). The CDR3 length is 14 residues. The CDR3 reads CASSRTSGDYEQYF. For the CDR3, the DNA is TGTGCCAGCAGCCGGACTAGCGGAGATTACGAGCAGTACTTC. Complete variable domain (other parts from reference TRBV7-9 and TRBJ2-7): DTGVSQNPRHKITKRGQNVTFRCDPISEHNRLYWYRQTLGQGPEFLTYFQNEAQLEKSRLLSDRFSAERPKGSFSTLEIQRTEQGDSAMYLCASSRTSGDYEQYFGPGTRLTVT.

V is TRBV7-2 and J is TRBJ1-3; weak D call: TRBD1 (5 bases). The CDR3 loop spans 16 amino acids. Between the trimmed V and J ends, which lost 1 base and 8 bases, there was a span of 18 bases. CDR1 is SGHTA, CDR2 FQGNSA, per germline. DNA of the CDR3: TGTGCCAGCAGCTTAGGGCATAGGGGATGGGGATACACCATATATTTT. Translation gives CASSLGHRGWGYTIYF.

A note on this clonotype: No DNA is shown, since the ends of the CDR3 on it are uncertain; the CDR3 is the one TCRdb lists. The chain combines TRBV25-1 with TRBJ2-7; TRBD1 reflects the table's D call only, with no check against the DNA. The germline V gene encodes CDR1 MGHDK and CDR2 SYGVNS. The CDR3 is 20 amino acids long, termini counted. CDR3 sequence reads: CASSIYLCSVTGEASYEQYF.

This clonotype was seen repeatedly, ten times or more. The rearrangement links TRBV6-5 to TRBJ1-1, with D tentatively TRBD1 (5 bases). Trimming removed 6 bases from V and 3 bases from J, with 14 bases in between. The CDR3 contains 14 residues. The germline V gene has CDR1 MNHEY and CDR2 SVGAGI. CDR3 loop: CASSRQQVDTEAFF. The CDR3 DNA sequence: TGTGCCAGCAGCAGGCAACAGGTGGACACTGAAGCTTTCTTT.